Reported below is one T cell receptor (beta chain). Its target is unknown. Each subset's genomic DNA was split evenly across several immunoSEQ plates. Under the authors' procedure: ImmunoSEQ sequences covered only the junction and lacked quality scores; filtering therefore differed. Sequenced by immunoSEQ multiplex PCR; TCRdb stores in-frame clones only, minus some. The V and J calls and the clone size are those of that table, but D and trimming were determined from the DNA. This table holds a few million clones, approximately 90% found once. The entry originates in a study of shared clonotypes between healthy human individuals. Whole-study context: Sampling drew on donors who were a couple of women and a few men aged 18 to 49. Findings of the study overall: Incompleteness in sorted-subset sequencing, despite large depth, was shown by rarefaction.

The V end lost 4 bases, the J end lost 8 bases, and 15 bases lay between the germline ends. Germline V gene lookup returns CDR1 SGHVS and CDR2 FQNEAQ. The CDR3 spans 15 residues. V gene TRBV7-8 combines with J gene TRBJ1-6, with D perhaps TRBD1 (6 bases). The sequence was obtained from a man between 18 and 29 years old in good health. The sample consisted of naive CD4+ T cells sorted from blood. Subset denoted: CD45RA+ positively selected. The CDR3 region is CASSSAGPGDSPLHF. The CDR3, as DNA: TGTGCCAGCAGCTCGGCAGGACCAGGGGATTCACCCCTCCACTTT.